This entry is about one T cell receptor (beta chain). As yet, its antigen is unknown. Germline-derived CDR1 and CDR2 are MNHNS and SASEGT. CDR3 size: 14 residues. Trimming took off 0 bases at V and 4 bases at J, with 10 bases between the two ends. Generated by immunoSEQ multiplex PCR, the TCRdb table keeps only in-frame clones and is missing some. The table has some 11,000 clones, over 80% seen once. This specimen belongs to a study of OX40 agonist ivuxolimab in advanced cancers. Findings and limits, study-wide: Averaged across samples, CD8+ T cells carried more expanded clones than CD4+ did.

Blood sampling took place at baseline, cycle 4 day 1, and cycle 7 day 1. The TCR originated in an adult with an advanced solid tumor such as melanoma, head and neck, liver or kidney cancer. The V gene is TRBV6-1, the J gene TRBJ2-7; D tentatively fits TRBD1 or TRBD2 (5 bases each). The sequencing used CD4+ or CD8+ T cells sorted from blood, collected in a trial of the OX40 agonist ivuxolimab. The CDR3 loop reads CASSEAGTAYEQYF. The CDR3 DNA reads TGTGCCAGCAGTGAAGCCGGGACCGCGTACGAGCAGTACTTC.